This TCR beta chain comes out of a study of blood T cells in healthy people across ages. Ten milliliters of peripheral blood were drawn from each donor. A note on this clonotype: The junction differs from germline at one of its ends, possibly a read error.

The second PCR ran about 6 to 11 cycles with a sample-barcoded 5' primer and J-beta primers. MiXCR, run by TCRdb on the 5' RACE reads, gives a single entry per CDR3 protein. Among 1,300,000 or so distinct CDR3 sequences, approximately 60% were seen once, and the ten largest hold 6.5% to 8%. There are 13 residues in the CDR3. The V and J genes are TRBV12-3 or TRBV12-4 and TRBJ2-7, with TRBD1 as a possible D gene (5 bases). What was sequenced was blood. This TCR was sampled from a man younger than 30 in good health. CDR3 in amino acids: CASSADRTYEQYF. CDR3 bases: TGCGCCAGCAGTGCCGACAGAACCTACGAGCAGTACTTC.